This T cell receptor (beta chain) was sequenced in a study of shared clonotypes between healthy human individuals (dated by TCRdb to the early 2020s). Context from the whole study: The cohort included three men and a couple of women between 18 and 49 years of age. Leukapheresis yielded between about 0.94 and 9 billion PBMCs per donor. Different laboratories and diverse techniques were used to prepare libraries and sequence TCR repertoires, to increase sequencing depth and limit assay-specific biases. For each donor, CD4 naive and CD4 memory were each given three plates, CD8 naive was given two plates, and CD8 memory was given one plate. Blood TCR repertoires of about 5 healthy adults were deeply sequenced to estimate repertoire size and the extent of clonotype sharing between individuals. Paper-wide results and their limitations: Even with the large sequencing depth, rarefaction of the sorted-subset datasets indicated that sequencing was incomplete. Sharing across several donors was observed for approximately 5% of naive CD4, 3.5% of naive CD8, about 2.3% of memory CD4, and about 0.39% of memory CD8 clonotypes. Sampling was restricted to blood, and TCR repertoires in tissues likely differ from the TCR repertoires found in blood. Because the study included only a small number of donors, the genetic and exposure-history diversity represented was limited. Higher generation probabilities were observed for clonotypes shared by all four sorted-subset donors than for non-shared clonotypes. Based on pairwise subsampling, the degree of clonotype sharing among donors was expected to be affected by sequencing depth. Naive subsets generally had larger estimated clonotype richness than memory subsets did.

TCR CDR3 regions were amplified from genomic DNA by multiplex PCR using the deep immunoSEQ assay. Extracted genomic DNA from each cell subset was spread evenly across all wells of several immunoSEQ 96-well plates, with each plate serving as a replicate. For sorted subsets, about 200 ng genomic DNA, equal to about 30,000 T cell genomes, was loaded into each replicate PCR. The purified libraries were quantified using a Qubit 3.0 fluorometer, sized with a Bioanalyzer 2100, and then quantified again using the KAPA Library Quantification kit. Every immunoSEQ 96-well plate was sequenced on a dedicated single-read 150-cycle Illumina NextSeq 550 flow cell. The source study handled its data this way. Because the immunoSEQ output included only junctional sequences and no quality scores, the filtering could not be the same as the filtering used for full-length reads. Sequences were annotated with PyIR, a Python wrapper for IgBLAST v1.9, using IMGT germline references to assign V/J genes and CDR3. Reads with weak V/J assignments (E-value above 1e-6), missing CDR3, stop codons, out-of-frame junctions, or ambiguous translated residues were removed. V3J clonotypes were defined by identical inferred V gene, J gene, and CDR3 amino acid sequence. Percentage overlap between repertoires was computed as shared unique clonotypes divided by the size of the smaller repertoire. Richness of each repertoire was evaluated using RTK rarefaction, the Chao1 estimator, and Recon v2.1 estimates of unobserved clonotypes. Generation probabilities were computed with OLGA for all TCRbeta clonotypes obtained by the gDNA method from several donors. Drawn from immuneACCESS, this table holds only the in-frame rearrangements with V and J called that TCRdb kept. Clones are partly lost; checked studies trace under half to an unresolved V gene and leave the rest unexplained. The D gene and trimming were derived from the DNA, and the V and J assignments and clone size from that table. The sample profile shows a few hundred thousand clones; about 96% of them were found once. Around 0.058% of the sample goes to the ten largest clones.

Healthy HIV-negative adults with no recently reported acute infections or vaccinations were included as donors. All donors were Caucasian adults living in Nashville, Tennessee, USA. CD4+ T cells were enriched through magnetic negative selection, after which naive cells were positively selected on CD45RA and the remaining negative fraction served as the memory subset. After blood collection by leukapheresis, PBMCs were isolated using Ficoll-Histopaque density gradient centrifugation and then cryopreserved in the vapor phase of liquid nitrogen. Purity and quantity of every magnetically sorted T cell population were checked by analytical flow cytometry. Genomic DNA was isolated from every sorted fraction and measured by UV absorbance on a Nanodrop 2000c. On this clone itself: Its antigen specificity is not known. No qualities accompany the bases; no much larger clone lies one base away.

Reading the germline V gene gives CDR1 MDHEN and CDR2 SYDVKM. Deletion took 4 bases off V and 2 bases off J, with a span of 14 bases between the germline ends. Spanning cysteine to phenylalanine, the CDR3 consists of 15 amino acids. Just CDR3 DNA is preserved here, 45 bases in frame from base 1. The clonotype was recovered from a woman in her thirties in good health. The specimen sequenced was naive CD4+ T cells sorted from blood. In light of the paper, this sample's cell subset or site label describes: CD45RA+ positively selected. The receptor chain draws on TRBV28 and TRBJ2-5; the D gene cannot be resolved reliably. The CDR3 has the sequence CASSSPPGLQETQYF. The sequenced DNA is TGTGCCAGCAGTTCCCCCCCGGGCCTACAAGAGACCCAGTACTTC.